The rows below give T cell receptor beta chains drawn from one sample of a study of T cell changes during pregnancy in multiple sclerosis. Sequenced by immunoSEQ multiplex PCR; TCRdb stores in-frame clones only, minus some. The top ten hold roughly 0.81% of the sample, which has about 89,000 clones, 85% to 95% seen once. This sample comprised peripheral blood, obtained in the third trimester of pregnancy. All receptors derive from a female donor with multiple sclerosis, enrolled in a pregnancy study. CDR3s leave out the opening cysteine and the closing phenylalanine or tryptophan. Not all rows give a size; the values are once, few, many and, for expanded clones, a class.

CDR3 protein,clone size,V gene
ASSLRGGPSRETQY,-,TRBV27
ASSIGPGGNTEAF,-,TRBV19
ASSELRGRENHNEQF,-,TRBV25-1
SVVPGQGWTEAF,-,TRBV29-1
ASSPYTGELF,-,TRBV9
ASSVGGDSYEQY,-,TRBV9
ASSPDGLGYT,-,TRBV4-2
ASSRAAQETQY,-,TRBV6-5
ASSQGSNQPQH,-,TRBV7-6
AWSQWGVGQY,once,TRBV30
ASSQSPGLAKSTDTQY,-,TRBV4-1
ASKRRDTEETQY,once,TRBV7-8
ATVRHPAYV,-,TRBV2
ASSPASSGRAPDTQY,-,TRBV5-6
ASSVGLNSRADTQY,-,TRBV9
ASSADRGQSSGANVLT,-,TRBV9
SVGAPRGAPYEQY,-,TRBV29-1
ASTDRGSGGYT,-,TRBV19
ASSRNDRGLEAENTDTQY,-,TRBV10-2
ASSLVGRPYEQY,-,TRBV27
ASSQADTLQETQY,-,TRBV27
ASSQWGQGPRTGELF,-,TRBV4-2
ASSESGVGTSSYEQY,few,TRBV10-2
ASSTGQGRETQY,-,TRBV19
ASSEGGMRNEQF,-,TRBV2
ASSPGIYGYT,-,TRBV14
ASRLQGSYEQY,few,TRBV27
ASSLRQGAYRNQPQH,-,TRBV27
ASSEGWAATNEKLF,-,TRBV6-1
ASRRMGSSYEQY,-,TRBV28
ASSQDRGGYGYT,-,TRBV4-3
ASSRGTDSSYEQY,-,TRBV4-3
ASSLLTRAPLGTGELF,-,TRBV5-1
ASSLDPANTGELF,-,TRBV5-1
ASSLGGGRSYGYT,-,TRBV7-2
SVIWSRLAVTFTSSYNEQF,-,TRBV29-1
SVDGDNEQF,-,TRBV29-1
ASSLPTGTSGGGSSYNEQF,once,TRBV7-3
ASSLIASGSRSDTQY,-,TRBV5-1
ASSLGDSFGNTIY,-,TRBV7-9
ASSSGTGVRFWH,-,TRBV6-5
ASSGEHGRIDTQY,-,TRBV9
ASSLRRRGTEAF,-,TRBV5-8